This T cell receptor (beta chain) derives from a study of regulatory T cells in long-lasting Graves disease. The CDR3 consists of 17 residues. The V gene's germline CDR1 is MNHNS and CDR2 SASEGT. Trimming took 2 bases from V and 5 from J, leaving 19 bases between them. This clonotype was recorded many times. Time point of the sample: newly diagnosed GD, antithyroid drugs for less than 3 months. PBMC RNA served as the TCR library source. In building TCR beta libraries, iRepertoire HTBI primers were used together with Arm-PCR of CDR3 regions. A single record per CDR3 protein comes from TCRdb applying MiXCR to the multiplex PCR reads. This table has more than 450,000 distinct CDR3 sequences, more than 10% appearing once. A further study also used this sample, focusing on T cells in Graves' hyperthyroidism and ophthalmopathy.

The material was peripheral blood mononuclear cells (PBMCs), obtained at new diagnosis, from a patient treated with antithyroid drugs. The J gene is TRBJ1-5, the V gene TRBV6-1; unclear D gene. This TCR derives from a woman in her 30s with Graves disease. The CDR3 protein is CASSELLLQAGYQPQHF. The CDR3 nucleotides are TGTGCCAGCAGTGAACTCCTTTTGCAGGCGGGCTATCAGCCCCAGCATTTT.